A single sample gave rise to the 23 T cell receptor beta chains below, sequenced in a study of Ad26.COV2.S vaccination and SARS-CoV-2 variants. Produced via immunoSEQ multiplex PCR; TCRdb's table is partial and in-frame only. The table lists roughly 450,000 clones, approximately 92% of them singletons. This sample's treatment: over 15 received Ad26.COV2.S at low or high dose, single or two shots; about 5 received placebo; per-sample allocation not given. Day 63 following the first vaccine or placebo injection was when the samples were taken. Sequences were derived from peripheral blood, sampled in a trial of Ad26.COV2.S vaccine versus placebo. These TCRs come from a person between 18 and 65 years old who received the Ad26.COV2.S COVID-19 vaccine or a placebo.

Comments on this clone: This sample also contains other DNA sequences that code for the same CDR3. The chain recombines TRBV7-9 with TRBJ1-5; D gene ambiguous. This CDR3 is 13 amino acids long. V lost 1 base and J 5 bases, leaving 6 bases between the germline ends. From germline, CDR1 is SEHNR and CDR2 FQNEAQ (reference sequence). The CDR3 reads CASSLGADQPQHF. The DNA of the CDR3 is TGTGCCAGCAGCTTAGGGGCAGATCAGCCCCAGCATTTT.

The J gene is TRBJ2-4, the V gene TRBV9; tentative D call: TRBD1 (6 bases). The CDR3 has 16 amino acids. The ends were cut back, 0 bases at V and 7 bases at J, with 17 bases in the middle. Per germline, CDR1 SGDLS and CDR2 YYNGEE. CDR3 DNA sequence: TGTGCCAGCAGCGTAGATCTGGGGGCCGGAATGAACATTCAGTACTTC. This translates into CASSVDLGAGMNIQYF.

This clone was seen once. Here the CDR3 reads CASSPRKQGMVHEQYF. CDR3 DNA sequence: TGTGCCAGCAGCCCCCGGAAACAGGGGATGGTCCACGAGCAGTACTTC. This chain links TRBV7-9 with TRBJ2-7; 7 nucleotides align to TRBD1. Germline CDR1 SEHNR, CDR2 FQNEAQ (reference sequence). The CDR3 is 16 amino acids. V was clipped by 5 bases and J by 5 bases; unmatched bases: 15.

V is TRBV6-4 and J is TRBJ2-1; 8 nucleotides align to TRBD2. The CDR3 is 14 residues long. V was pared by 6 bases and J by 2 bases, with 3 bases of the junction left unmatched. Per germline, CDR1 MRHNA and CDR2 SNTAGT. The CDR3 bases are TGTGCCAGCAGGCCGACTAGCGCCTACAATGAGCAGTTCTTC. This translates into CASRPTSAYNEQFF.

The chain couples TRBV4-3 to TRBJ2-1; 7 bases match TRBD2. The CDR3 extends over 16 amino acids. Looked up from germline, CDR1 is LGHNA and CDR2 is YSLEER. V was pared by 4 bases and J by 0 bases, with 6 bases of the junction left unmatched. CDR3 sequence reads: CASSRILAASYNEQFF. The CDR3 nucleotides are TGCGCCAGCAGCCGCATCCTAGCGGCCTCCTACAATGAGCAGTTCTTC.

This chain uses TRBV24-1 with TRBJ2-3, with 10 bases identical to TRBD2. CDR3 length: 18 residues. CDR1 KGHDR and CDR2 SFDVKD come from the germline V gene. The trim removed 1 base at V and 0 bases at J, leaving 6 bases unmatched. The CDR3 DNA follows: TGTGCCACCAGTGATTTAACCGGGACTAGCGACAGCACAGATACGCAGTATTTT. It yields the protein CATSDLTGTSDSTDTQYF.

This sequence joins TRBV5-1 and TRBJ2-3, with TRBD1 identical over 9 bases. This CDR3 comprises 14 residues. Trimming cost V 4 bases and J 4 bases; bases outside gene matches: 4. The V gene's germline CDR1 is SGHRS and CDR2 YFSETQ. CDR3 region: CASSPGQGSDTQYF. CDR3 bases: TGCGCCAGCAGCCCGGGACAGGGCTCAGATACGCAGTATTTT.

V and J are TRBV7-9 and TRBJ2-1; either TRBD1 or TRBD2 may fit D (5 bases each). The CDR3 runs 15 residues. Trimming removed 5 bases at V and 3 bases at J, with 14 bases between. Germline lookup yields CDR1 SEHNR and CDR2 FQNEAQ (reference sequence). CDR3 amino acids: CASSRGRSDYNEQFF. CDR3 bases: TGTGCCAGCAGCCGGGGACGCTCAGACTACAATGAGCAGTTCTTC.

This sequence joins TRBV4-2 and TRBJ2-3; D is unclear. Trimming pared 3 bases from V and 2 bases from J, leaving 12 bases between. CDR1 is LGHNA and CDR2 is YNFKEQ in the germline V gene. CDR3 length: 15 residues. CDR3 DNA sequence: TGTGCCAGCAGCCAGGCCCCTTGGGACACAGATACGCAGTATTTT. Translation gives CASSQAPWDTDTQYF.

The rearrangement joins TRBV9 to TRBJ2-2; no clear D. The CDR3 consists of 19 residues. Germline V CDR1 and CDR2: SGDLS, YYNGEE. V dropped 3 bases and J dropped 0 bases, with 21 bases sitting between them. The CDR3 coding sequence is TGTGCCAGCAGCGACCCAAAAGTTGTAGGAATCGCGAACACCGGGGAGCTGTTTTTT. Its protein is CASSDPKVVGIANTGELFF.

This clone has a single count. V is TRBV19 and J is TRBJ2-7; tentatively, D is TRBD1 (6 bases). V shed 3 bases and J shed 2 bases, with 11 bases lying between them. The CDR3 runs to 14 residues. CDR1 is LNHDA, CDR2 SQIVND, per germline (reference sequence). CDR3 in amino acids: CASSIETGPYEQYF. The DNA of the CDR3 is TGTGCCAGTAGTATCGAGACAGGACCCTACGAGCAGTACTTC.

CDR3 coding DNA: TGCGCCAGCAGCCAAGGCCAGCGGGAGTTCGATGAGCAGTTCTTC. It codes for CASSQGQREFDEQFF. The chain joins TRBV4-1 to TRBJ2-1; 8 nucleotides agree with TRBD2. Germline V gene lookup returns CDR1 MGHRA and CDR2 YSYEKL. V dropped 1 base and J dropped 8; count of bases not matched to a gene: 7. This CDR3 has 15 amino acids.

This clone was picked up one time. The rearrangement uses TRBV7-9 and TRBJ2-1, with 8 bases lining up with TRBD2. Germline CDR1 is SEHNR and CDR2 is FQNEAQ (reference sequence). V lost 3 bases to trimming and J lost 3 bases; unmatched junction nucleotides: 4. There are 15 residues in the CDR3. The DNA of the CDR3 is TGTGCCAGCAGCTTGAGAGCGGGAGTCTACAATGAGCAGTTCTTC. This sequence encodes CASSLRAGVYNEQFF.

The J gene is TRBJ2-7, the V gene TRBV6-2 or TRBV6-3; D is possibly TRBD1 (5 bases). The V and J ends lost 2 bases and 2 bases respectively, with 10 bases between them. Germline CDR1 reads MNHEY; CDR2 reads SVGEGT. CDR3 length: 14 amino acids. In nucleotides, the CDR3 is TGTGCCAGCAGTTACGACAGCGCTACCTACGAGCAGTACTTC. This encodes CASSYDSATYEQYF.

Of note for this clone: At the DNA level, this CDR3 is encoded by other sequences in the same sample as well. The chain employs TRBV30 and TRBJ2-3, with D hard to call. The CDR3 loop spans 15 amino acids. Germline V CDR1 and CDR2: GTSNPN, SVGIG (reference sequence). V lost 0 bases, J lost 0 bases, and 10 bases lay in between. The CDR3 coding sequence is TGTGCCTGGAGTGTACCTGGCGGAAGCACAGATACGCAGTATTTT. Encoded protein: CAWSVPGGSTDTQYF.

This chain connects TRBV2 to TRBJ2-7, with TRBD2 matching over 7 bases. Germline assignment: CDR1 SNHLY and CDR2 FYNNEI. The CDR3 has 15 residues. The ends lost 5 bases at V and 3 bases at J; junction bases unmatched: 10. This chain's CDR3 is CASSSVTSSFYEQYF. CDR3 nucleotides: TGTGCCAGCAGTTCGGTGACTAGCTCTTTCTACGAGCAGTACTTC.

J is TRBJ2-1 and V is TRBV19; 7 bases match TRBD1. The length of the CDR3 is 17 residues. The V gene's germline CDR1 is LNHDA and CDR2 SQIVND (reference sequence). The J segment lost 4 bases and the V segment lost 3 bases, leaving 12 bases of the junction unmatched. The CDR3 sequence is CASSIEGAATGYNEQFF. In DNA form, the CDR3 reads TGTGCCAGTAGTATCGAGGGGGCGGCTACGGGATACAATGAGCAGTTCTTC.

This chain joins TRBV6-6 and TRBJ1-2; a weak D match, TRBD1 (6 bases). The CDR3 length is 14 residues. The germline V gene has CDR1 MNHNY and CDR2 SVGAGI (reference sequence). V lost 4 bases, J lost 2 bases, and 11 bases lay in between. The CDR3 coding sequence is TGTGCCAGCAGTTCACAGGGCAGGAACTATGGCTACACCTTC. Protein sequence: CASSSQGRNYGYTF.

The gene calls are TRBV3-1 (or the pseudogene TRBV3-2) and TRBJ1-2; maybe TRBD1 (5 bases). Trimming removed 2 bases at V and 3 bases at J, with 10 bases between. The CDR3 contains 14 residues. CDR1 and CDR2 (germline): LGHDT, YNNKEL (reference sequence). The CDR3 loop reads CASSQRGSDYGYTF. CDR3 DNA sequence: TGTGCCAGCAGCCAACGGGGGAGCGACTATGGCTACACCTTC.

The V call is TRBV18, the J call TRBJ1-1; D ambiguous. Germline V CDR1 and CDR2: KGHSH, LQKENI. V lost 2 bases and J 0 bases, leaving 4 bases between the germline ends. CDR3 size: 13 residues. This CDR3 is CASSPIVNTEAFF. The CDR3 DNA is TGTGCCAGCTCACCAATAGTGAACACTGAAGCTTTCTTT. Full variable domain (outside the CDR3, taken from reference TRBV18 and TRBJ1-1): NAGVMQNPRHLVRRRGQEARLRCSPMKGHSHVYWYRQLPEEGLKFMVYLQKENIIDESGMPKERFSAEFPKEGPSILRIQQVVRGDSAAYFCASSPIVNTEAFFGQGTRLTVV.

The chain recombines TRBV27 with TRBJ1-1; weak D call: TRBD1 (6 bases). The V end was cut by 5 bases, the J end by 1 base, with 11 bases between. The CDR3 is 14 amino acids. Germline V CDR1 and CDR2: MNHEY, SMNVEV (reference sequence). Here the CDR3 reads CASSTGIQNTEAFF. The CDR3 DNA follows: TGTGCCAGCAGTACAGGGATTCAGAACACTGAAGCTTTCTTT.

The CDR3 loop is CATSDGDRGRAQETQYF. In nucleotides, the CDR3 is TGTGCCACCAGTGATGGAGACAGGGGACGGGCTCAAGAGACCCAGTACTTC. J is TRBJ2-5 and V is TRBV24-1, with 8 positions matching TRBD1. The CDR3 is 17 residues long. Germline loops: CDR1 KGHDR, CDR2 SFDVKD. V was pared by 3 bases and J by 2 bases, with 10 bases of the junction left unmatched.

On this clone: This specimen includes other DNA sequences encoding the same CDR3. This chain links TRBV28 with TRBJ2-7; a weak D match, TRBD2 (5 bases). V lost 2 bases to trimming and J lost 1 base, with 12 bases between them. Germline-derived CDR1 and CDR2 are MDHEN and SYDVKM. This CDR3 comprises 15 residues. Written as DNA, the CDR3 is TGTGCCAGCAGTTTACGAGGACTCAATTCCTACGAGCAGTACTTC. Translating it yields CASSLRGLNSYEQYF.